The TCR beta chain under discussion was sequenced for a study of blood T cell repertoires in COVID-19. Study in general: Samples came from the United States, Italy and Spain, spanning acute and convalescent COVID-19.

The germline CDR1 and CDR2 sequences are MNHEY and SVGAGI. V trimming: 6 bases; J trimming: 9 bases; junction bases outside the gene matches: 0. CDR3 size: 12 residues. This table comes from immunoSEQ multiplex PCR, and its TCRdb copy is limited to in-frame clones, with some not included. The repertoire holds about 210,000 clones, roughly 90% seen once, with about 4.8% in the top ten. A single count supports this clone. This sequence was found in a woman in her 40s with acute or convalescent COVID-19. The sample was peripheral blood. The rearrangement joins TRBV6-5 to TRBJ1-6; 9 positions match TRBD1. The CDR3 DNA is TGTGCCAGCAGGACAGGGGGTTCACCCCTCCACTTT. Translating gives CASRTGGSPLHF.